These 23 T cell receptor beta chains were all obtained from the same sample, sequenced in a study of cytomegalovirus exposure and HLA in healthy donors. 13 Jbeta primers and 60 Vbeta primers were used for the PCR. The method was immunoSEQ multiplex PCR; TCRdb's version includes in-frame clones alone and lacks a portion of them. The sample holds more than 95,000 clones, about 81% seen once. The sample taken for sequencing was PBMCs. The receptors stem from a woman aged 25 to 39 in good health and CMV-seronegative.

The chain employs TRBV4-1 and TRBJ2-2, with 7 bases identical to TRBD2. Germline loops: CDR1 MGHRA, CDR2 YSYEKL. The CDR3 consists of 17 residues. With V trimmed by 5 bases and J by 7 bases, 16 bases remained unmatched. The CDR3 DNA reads TGCGCCAGCAGCACCCGTTCCCTGGGGGGGATTGGCGGGGAGCTGTTTTTT. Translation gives CASSTRSLGGIGGELFF.

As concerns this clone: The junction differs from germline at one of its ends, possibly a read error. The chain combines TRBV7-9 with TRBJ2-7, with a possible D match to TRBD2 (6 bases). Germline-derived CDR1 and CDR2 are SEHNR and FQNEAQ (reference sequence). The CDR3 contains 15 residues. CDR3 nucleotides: TGTTCCAGCAGCTCAGGAGGGCCGCGCTCCTACGAGCAGTACTTC. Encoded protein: CSSSSGGPRSYEQYF. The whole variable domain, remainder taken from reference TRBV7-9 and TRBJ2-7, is DTGVSQNPRHKITKRGQNVTFRCDPISEHNRLYWYRQTLGQGPEFLTYFQNEAQLEKSRLLSDRFSAERPKGSFSTLEIQRTEQGDSAMYLCSSSSGGPRSYEQYFGPGTRLTVT.

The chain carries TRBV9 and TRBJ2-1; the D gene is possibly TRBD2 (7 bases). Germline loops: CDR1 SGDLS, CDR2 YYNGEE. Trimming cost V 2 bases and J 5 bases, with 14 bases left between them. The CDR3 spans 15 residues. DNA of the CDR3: TGTGCCAGCAGCGTCGGGGGGCTCCCTGACAATGAGCAGTTCTTC. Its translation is CASSVGGLPDNEQFF.

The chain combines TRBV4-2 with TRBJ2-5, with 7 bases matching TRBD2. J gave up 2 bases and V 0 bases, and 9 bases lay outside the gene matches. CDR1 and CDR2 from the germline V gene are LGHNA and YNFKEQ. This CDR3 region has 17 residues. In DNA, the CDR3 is TGTGCCAGCAGCCAAGATCAGACGGGGGGTGGACAAGAGACCCAGTACTTC. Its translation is CASSQDQTGGGQETQYF.

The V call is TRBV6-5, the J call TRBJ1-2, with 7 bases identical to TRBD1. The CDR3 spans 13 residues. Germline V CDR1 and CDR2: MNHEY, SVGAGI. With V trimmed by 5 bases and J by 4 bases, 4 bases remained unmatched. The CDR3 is CASSPGTVYGYTF. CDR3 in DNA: TGTGCCAGCAGTCCCGGGACAGTCTATGGCTACACCTTC.

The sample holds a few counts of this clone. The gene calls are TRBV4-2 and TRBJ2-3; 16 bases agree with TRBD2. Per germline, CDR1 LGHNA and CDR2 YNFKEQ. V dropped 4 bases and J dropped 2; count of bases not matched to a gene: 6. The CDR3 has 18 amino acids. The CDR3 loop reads CASSRGLAGGRNTDTQYF. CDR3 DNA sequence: TGTGCCAGCAGCCGGGGACTAGCGGGAGGGCGGAACACAGATACGCAGTATTTT.

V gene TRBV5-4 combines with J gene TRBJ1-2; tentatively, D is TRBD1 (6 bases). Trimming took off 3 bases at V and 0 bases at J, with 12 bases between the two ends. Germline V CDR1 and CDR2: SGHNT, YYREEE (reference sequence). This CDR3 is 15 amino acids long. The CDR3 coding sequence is TGTGCCAGCAGCTCCCCAGGGGAAGCTAACTATGGCTACACCTTC. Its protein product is CASSSPGEANYGYTF.

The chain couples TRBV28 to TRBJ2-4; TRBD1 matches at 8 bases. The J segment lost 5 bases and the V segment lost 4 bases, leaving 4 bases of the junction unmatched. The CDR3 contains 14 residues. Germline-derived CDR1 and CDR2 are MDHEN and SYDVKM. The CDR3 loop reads CASSYQGAQNIQYF. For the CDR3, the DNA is TGTGCCAGCAGTTATCAGGGGGCACAAAACATTCAGTACTTC.

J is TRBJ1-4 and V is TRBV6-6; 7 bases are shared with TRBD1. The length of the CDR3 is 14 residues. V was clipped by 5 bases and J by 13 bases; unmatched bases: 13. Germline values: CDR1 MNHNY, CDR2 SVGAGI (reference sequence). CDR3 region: CASSPAMTGIRLFF. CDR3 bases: TGTGCCAGCAGTCCAGCCATGACAGGGATTAGACTGTTTTTT.

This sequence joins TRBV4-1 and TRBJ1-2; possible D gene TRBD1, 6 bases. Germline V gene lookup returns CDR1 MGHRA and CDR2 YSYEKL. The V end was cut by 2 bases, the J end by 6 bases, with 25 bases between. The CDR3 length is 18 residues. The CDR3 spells CASSQRGNGDGVFNGYTF. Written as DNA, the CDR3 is TGCGCCAGCAGCCAAAGGGGGAATGGGGATGGTGTCTTCAATGGCTACACCTTC.

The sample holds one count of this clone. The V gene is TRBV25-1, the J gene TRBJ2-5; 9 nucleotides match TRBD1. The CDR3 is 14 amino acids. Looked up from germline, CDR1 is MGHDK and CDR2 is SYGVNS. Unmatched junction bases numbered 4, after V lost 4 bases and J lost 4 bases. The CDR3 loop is CASSGRTGVETQYF. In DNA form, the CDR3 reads TGTGCCAGCAGTGGGAGGACAGGGGTAGAGACCCAGTACTTC.

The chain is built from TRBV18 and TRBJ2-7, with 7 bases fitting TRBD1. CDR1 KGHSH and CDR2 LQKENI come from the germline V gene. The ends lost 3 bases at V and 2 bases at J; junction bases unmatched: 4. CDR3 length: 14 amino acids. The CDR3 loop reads CASSPGQGAYEQYF. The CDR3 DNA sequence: TGTGCCAGCTCACCTGGTCAGGGGGCCTACGAGCAGTACTTC.

CDR3 nucleotide sequence: TGTGCCAGCGCCCTCGGGGCTAGCGGGGACTACTACGAGCAGTACTTC. This translates into CASALGASGDYYEQYF. The chain carries TRBV7-9 and TRBJ2-7, with 9 bases matching TRBD2. The CDR3 has 16 residues. Germline trimming cut 8 bases from V and 3 bases from J; bases unmatched to any gene: 14. CDR1 and CDR2 from the germline V gene are SEHNR and FQNEAQ (reference sequence).

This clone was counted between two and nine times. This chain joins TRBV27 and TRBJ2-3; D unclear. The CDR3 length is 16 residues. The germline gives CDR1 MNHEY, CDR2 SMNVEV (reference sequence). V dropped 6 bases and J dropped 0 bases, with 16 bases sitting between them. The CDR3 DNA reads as TGTGCCAGCAGCCCAGACACCACCTTAAGCACAGATACGCAGTATTTT. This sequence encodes CASSPDTTLSTDTQYF.

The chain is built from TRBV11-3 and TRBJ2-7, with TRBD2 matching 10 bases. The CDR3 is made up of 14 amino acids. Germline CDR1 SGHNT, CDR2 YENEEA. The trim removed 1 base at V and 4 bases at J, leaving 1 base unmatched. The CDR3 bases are TGTGCCAGCAGCTTAGGGGGACTAGCGTACGAGCAGTACTTC. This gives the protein CASSLGGLAYEQYF.

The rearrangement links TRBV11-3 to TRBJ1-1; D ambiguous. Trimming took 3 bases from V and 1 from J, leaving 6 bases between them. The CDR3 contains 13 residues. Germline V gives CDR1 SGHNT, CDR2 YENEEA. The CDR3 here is CASSFGENTEAFF. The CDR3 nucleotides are TGTGCCAGCAGCTTCGGAGAGAACACTGAAGCTTTCTTT. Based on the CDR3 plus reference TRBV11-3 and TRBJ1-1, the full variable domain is EAGVVQSPRYKIIEKKQPVAFWCNPISGHNTLYWYLQNLGQGPELLIRYENEEAVDDSQLPKDRFSAERLKGVDSTLKIQPAELGDSAVYLCASSFGENTEAFFGQGTRLTVV.

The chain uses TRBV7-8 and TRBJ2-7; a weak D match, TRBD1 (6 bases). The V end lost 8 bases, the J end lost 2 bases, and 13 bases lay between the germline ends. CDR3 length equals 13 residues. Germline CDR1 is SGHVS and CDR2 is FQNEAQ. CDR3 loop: CASGYRDPYEQYF. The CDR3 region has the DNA TGTGCCAGCGGGTACAGGGACCCCTACGAGCAGTACTTC.

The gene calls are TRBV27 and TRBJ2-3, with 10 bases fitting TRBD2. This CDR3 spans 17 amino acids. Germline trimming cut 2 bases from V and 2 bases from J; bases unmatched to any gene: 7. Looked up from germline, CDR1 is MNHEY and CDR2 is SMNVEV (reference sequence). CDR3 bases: TGTGCCAGCAGTTTACCGGCTAGCGGGGGCCACACAGATACGCAGTATTTT. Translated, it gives CASSLPASGGHTDTQYF.

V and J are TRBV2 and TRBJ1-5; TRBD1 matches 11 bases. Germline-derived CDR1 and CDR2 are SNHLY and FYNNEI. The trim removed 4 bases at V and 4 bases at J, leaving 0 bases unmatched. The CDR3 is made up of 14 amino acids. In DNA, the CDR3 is TGTGCCAGCAGTGGGGACAGGGGGAATCAGCCCCAGCATTTT. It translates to CASSGDRGNQPQHF.

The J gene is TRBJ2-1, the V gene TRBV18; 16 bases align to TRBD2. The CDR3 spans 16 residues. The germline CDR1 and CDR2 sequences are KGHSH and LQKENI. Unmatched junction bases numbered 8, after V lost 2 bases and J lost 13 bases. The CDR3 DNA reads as TGTGCCAGCTCACCAGGGACTAGCGGGAGGGCCGGTATTCAGTTCTTC. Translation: CASSPGTSGRAGIQFF.

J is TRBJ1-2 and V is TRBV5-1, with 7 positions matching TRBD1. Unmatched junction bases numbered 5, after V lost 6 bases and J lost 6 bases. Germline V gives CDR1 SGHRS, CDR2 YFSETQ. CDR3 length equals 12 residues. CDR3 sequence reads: CASTYDRDGYTF. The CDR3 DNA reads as TGCGCCAGCACCTATGACAGGGATGGCTACACCTTC.

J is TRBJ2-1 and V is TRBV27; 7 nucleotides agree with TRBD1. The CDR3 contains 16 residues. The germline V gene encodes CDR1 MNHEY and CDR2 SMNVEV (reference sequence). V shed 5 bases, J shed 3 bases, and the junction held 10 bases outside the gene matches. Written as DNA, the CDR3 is TGTGCCAGCAGTCCAGGGGACAGAGTCAACTACAATGAGCAGTTCTTC. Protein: CASSPGDRVNYNEQFF.

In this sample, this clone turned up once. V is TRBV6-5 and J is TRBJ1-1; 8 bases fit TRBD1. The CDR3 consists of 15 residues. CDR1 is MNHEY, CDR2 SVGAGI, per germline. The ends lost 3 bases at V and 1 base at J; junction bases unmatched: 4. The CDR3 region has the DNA TGTGCCAGCAGTTATTCAGACAGGGGGAACACTGAAGCTTTCTTT. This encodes CASSYSDRGNTEAFF.